Listed here are 21 T cell receptor beta chains from one sample, sequenced in a study of T cell changes during pregnancy in multiple sclerosis. Sequencing was performed with immunoSEQ multiplex PCR; in TCRdb, only in-frame clones are kept and a portion is missing. The sample yields around 40,000 clones, 85% to 95% seen once. The material was CD4+ T cells from peripheral blood mononuclear cells, obtained in the second trimester of pregnancy. The receptors originated from a female donor with multiple sclerosis, enrolled in a pregnancy study.

This chain joins TRBV7-3 and TRBJ2-3, with 7 nucleotides matching TRBD1. Losses at the gene ends were 3 bases for V and 2 bases for J; bases not matched to a gene: 14. The CDR3 is 18 residues long. Germline V gives CDR1 SGHTA, CDR2 FQGTGA. The CDR3 sequence is CASSFHPWDRENTDTQYF. The CDR3, as DNA: TGTGCCAGCAGCTTTCATCCCTGGGACAGAGAAAACACAGATACGCAGTATTTT.

This clone was picked up one time. The genes are TRBV7-2 and TRBJ2-7; D is undetermined. The CDR3 has 11 amino acids. Germline-derived CDR1 and CDR2 are SGHTA and FQGNSA. Trimming removed 7 bases at V and 2 bases at J, with 6 bases between. As DNA, the CDR3 is TGTGCCAGCAAAAGCGCCTACGAGCAGTACTTC. This gives the protein CASKSAYEQYF. Full variable domain (missing parts from reference TRBV7-2 and TRBJ2-7): GAGVSQSPSNKVTEKGKDVELRCDPISGHTALYWYRQSLGQGLEFLIYFQGNSAPDKSGLPSDRFSAERTGGSVSTLTIQRTQQEDSAVYLCASKSAYEQYFGPGTRLTVT.

V and J are TRBV18 and TRBJ2-2, with D possibly matching TRBD2 (6 bases). This CDR3 region has 14 residues. Trimming left V 1 base short and J 3 bases short, with 6 bases between. Looked up from germline, CDR1 is KGHSH and CDR2 is LQKENI. CDR3 loop: CASSPRGDTGELFF. The CDR3 DNA reads as TGTGCCAGCTCACCACGGGGGGACACCGGGGAGCTGTTTTTT.

V and J are TRBV7-3 and TRBJ1-2; possible D gene TRBD1, 6 bases. V lost 2 bases, J lost 2 bases, and 15 bases lay in between. This CDR3 contains 16 residues. Germline values: CDR1 SGHTA, CDR2 FQGTGA. The CDR3 nucleotides read TGTGCCAGCAGCTTAGGGACGTCGAGGGGGAACTATGGCTACACCTTC. It specifies CASSLGTSRGNYGYTF.

This clone was found a few times. The chain employs TRBV5-1 and TRBJ1-1; perhaps TRBD1 as D (5 bases). The CDR3 covers 14 residues. Germline V gives CDR1 SGHRS, CDR2 YFSETQ. Trimming cost V 0 bases and J 5 bases, with 11 bases left between them. The CDR3 region has the DNA TGCGCCAGCAGCTTGGGAGGGGAGGGGACTGAAGCTTTCTTT. Translating gives CASSLGGEGTEAFF.

This clone was observed a single time. As DNA, the CDR3 is TGCGCCAGCAGCCTCACAGTGGGACAATCGGGGATAGGTGGCTACACCTTC. Protein: CASSLTVGQSGIGGYTF. The genes are TRBV4-3 and TRBJ1-2, with D maybe TRBD1 (6 bases). Trimming pared 4 bases from V and 7 bases from J, leaving 25 bases between. The CDR3 extends over 17 amino acids. The germline CDR1 and CDR2 sequences are LGHNA and YSLEER.

This rearrangement joins TRBV19 to TRBJ2-3; 8 bases match TRBD2. Losses at the gene ends were 9 bases for V and 2 bases for J; bases not matched to a gene: 4. The V gene's germline CDR1 is LNHDA and CDR2 SQIVND (reference sequence). CDR3 length: 13 residues. The CDR3 DNA reads as TGTGCCAGCAGGCGGGGGGCCACAGATACGCAGTATTTT. Protein product: CASRRGATDTQYF. Filled out from reference TRBV19 and TRBJ2-3, the complete variable domain reads DGGITQSPKYLFRKEGQNVTLSCEQNLNHDAMYWYRQDPGQGLRLIYYSQIVNDFQKGDIAEGYSVSREKKESFPLTVTSAQKNPTAFYLCASRRGATDTQYFGPGTRLTVL.

This clone came up once. The genes are TRBV14 and TRBJ2-1; 11 bases align to TRBD2. Germline V lookup: CDR1 SGHDN, CDR2 FVKESK. The ends lost 0 bases at V and 2 bases at J; junction bases unmatched: 3. The CDR3 is made up of 17 amino acids. CDR3 region: CASSQELAGAAYNEQFF. CDR3 DNA sequence: TGTGCCAGCAGCCAAGAACTAGCGGGAGCTGCCTACAATGAGCAGTTCTTC.

CDR3 bases: TGTGCCAGCAGTGGGACTACCGGTCAGCCCCAGCATTTT. Encoded protein: CASSGTTGQPQHF. The chain uses TRBV6-1 and TRBJ1-5; D remains ambiguous. Germline V CDR1 and CDR2: MNHNS, SASEGT. This CDR3 comprises 13 residues. Trimming removed 4 bases at V and 6 bases at J, with 10 bases between.

The rearrangement links TRBV6-6 to TRBJ2-3; possibly TRBD1 for D (5 bases). Germline-derived CDR1 and CDR2 are MNHNY and SVGAGI (reference sequence). Trimming stripped 8 bases from V and 6 bases from J, with 18 bases between. The CDR3 is 14 amino acids. Written as DNA, the CDR3 is TGTGCCAGCGCGTCAACAGGAGCTTCGGATACGCAGTATTTT. Its protein is CASASTGASDTQYF.

This chain connects TRBV10-3 to TRBJ1-2, with 9 bases fitting TRBD1. Germline V gene sequence: CDR1 ENHRY, CDR2 SYGVKD. V lost 10 bases, J lost 2 bases, and 5 bases stayed unmatched. The CDR3 is made up of 13 amino acids. The CDR3: CASPGQGNYGYTF. CDR3 in DNA: TGTGCCAGCCCGGGACAGGGAAACTATGGCTACACCTTC.

The rearrangement joins TRBV4-1 to TRBJ2-5; 14 nucleotides line up with TRBD2. Trimming removed 0 bases from V and 7 bases from J; junction bases left unmatched: 16. Germline values: CDR1 MGHRA, CDR2 YSYEKL. This CDR3 has 20 amino acids. CDR3 coding DNA: TGCGCCAGCAGCCAAGAGGGTCTTAGGGGGACTAGCGGGAGAGGGGGGACCCAGTACTTC. It specifies CASSQEGLRGTSGRGGTQYF.

This chain links TRBV18 with TRBJ2-7; 11 bases map to TRBD2. The CDR3 length is 16 residues. V gave up 4 bases and J gave up 4 bases; unmatched junction bases: 9. Per germline, CDR1 KGHSH and CDR2 LQKENI. Here the CDR3 reads CASSQATSGISYEQYF. The DNA for the CDR3 is TGTGCCAGCTCACAGGCGACTAGCGGGATCAGTTACGAGCAGTACTTC.

CDR3 in DNA: TGCGCCAGCAATCGTGGAGGCCACTCTGGGGCCAACGTCCTGACTTTC. This sequence encodes CASNRGGHSGANVLTF. The chain joins TRBV5-1 to TRBJ2-6, with D possibly being TRBD2 (5 bases). The CDR3 runs to 16 residues. The germline V gene encodes CDR1 SGHRS and CDR2 YFSETQ. Trimming removed 6 bases at V and 0 bases at J, with 13 bases between.

This chain connects TRBV19 to TRBJ2-1; weak D call: TRBD1 (6 bases). With 6 bases removed from V and 4 bases from J, the gap between germline ends came to 16 bases. Per germline, CDR1 LNHDA and CDR2 SQIVND (reference sequence). The CDR3 spans 15 residues. The CDR3 spells CASSSYRDKYNEQFF. In DNA, the CDR3 is TGTGCCAGTAGCTCCTACCGGGACAAGTACAATGAGCAGTTCTTC.

This clone is a singleton in its sample. The chain recombines TRBV11-3 with TRBJ2-3; the match to TRBD1 covers 9 bases. Germline V gene lookup returns CDR1 SGHNT and CDR2 YENEEA. CDR3 length: 17 residues. Germline trimming cut 1 base from V and 1 base from J; bases unmatched to any gene: 6. In DNA form, the CDR3 reads TGTGCCAGCAGCTTAGGGGGGTGGACAGGGGGCACAGATACGCAGTATTTT. It codes for CASSLGGWTGGTDTQYF.

The chain couples TRBV11-3 to TRBJ2-3, with 7 bases lining up with TRBD1. V gave up 3 bases and J gave up 2 bases; unmatched junction bases: 8. CDR1 and CDR2 from the germline V gene are SGHNT and YENEEA. This CDR3 is built from 16 residues. The CDR3 coding sequence is TGTGCCAGCAGCTTGACGACCGGGACAGTCACAGATACGCAGTATTTT. This codes for CASSLTTGTVTDTQYF.

This chain uses TRBV5-5 with TRBJ2-7, with 8 positions matching TRBD1. The V gene's germline CDR1 is SGHKS and CDR2 YYEKEE (reference sequence). This CDR3 spans 14 amino acids. V trimming: 3 bases; J trimming: 6 bases; junction bases outside the gene matches: 8. This CDR3 is CASSSWTGTGEQYF. CDR3 DNA: TGTGCCAGCAGCTCCTGGACAGGGACGGGCGAGCAGTACTTC.

J is TRBJ2-7 and V is TRBV30; 7 bases agree with TRBD2. The CDR3 has 16 residues. Germline values: CDR1 GTSNPN, CDR2 SVGIG (reference sequence). J gave up 3 bases and V 1 base, and 12 bases lay outside the gene matches. In DNA form, the CDR3 reads TGTGCCTGGAGTGCCCCCCGTCTTGGGGGGGGCTACGAGCAGTACTTC. Translating gives CAWSAPRLGGGYEQYF.

CDR3 loop: CASSLLAGAYTEAFF. The CDR3 nucleotides read TGTGCCAGCAGTTTATTAGCGGGGGCGTACACTGAAGCTTTCTTT. V is TRBV27 and J is TRBJ1-1, with TRBD1 as a possible D gene (6 bases). Germline V gene sequence: CDR1 MNHEY, CDR2 SMNVEV (reference sequence). The V end lost 1 base, the J end lost 3 bases, and 12 bases lay between the germline ends. The CDR3 contains 15 residues.

The gene calls are TRBV5-6 and TRBJ2-7; D is possibly TRBD1 (6 bases). Trimming took 4 bases from V and 8 from J, leaving 16 bases between them. CDR1 is SGHDT, CDR2 YYEEEE, per germline. There are 13 residues in the CDR3. The DNA of the CDR3 is TGTGCCAGCAGCACCGGACAGAGGTCCCAGCAGTACTTC. It yields the protein CASSTGQRSQQYF.